Below, 14 T cell receptor beta chains from the same sample are listed, as sequenced in a study of blood T cell repertoires in COVID-19. Data came from immunoSEQ multiplex PCR; TCRdb stores just in-frame clones and leaves some out. The sample consists of approximately 200,000 clones, about 88% of them appearing once. The specimen sequenced was peripheral blood. The receptors shown here come from a man aged 30 to 45 with acute or convalescent COVID-19.

V gene TRBV7-9 combines with J gene TRBJ2-7; 8 nucleotides agree with TRBD1. The CDR3 loop spans 15 amino acids. The J segment lost 2 bases and the V segment lost 5 bases, leaving 8 bases of the junction unmatched. Germline CDR1 is SEHNR and CDR2 is FQNEAQ (reference sequence). The CDR3 coding sequence is TGTGCCAGCAGCCCGCCGGACAGGGCCCCCTACGAGCAGTACTTC. Translated, it gives CASSPPDRAPYEQYF.

The rearrangement uses TRBV2 and TRBJ2-5, with TRBD2 matching 7 bases. Germline CDR1 reads SNHLY; CDR2 reads FYNNEI. This CDR3 is 15 amino acids long. Trimming took 6 bases from V and 3 from J; bases not matched to a gene: 10. The CDR3 sequence is CASSLSRGGEETQYF. DNA for the CDR3: TGTGCCAGCAGCCTCAGCCGCGGGGGAGAAGAGACCCAGTACTTC. Supplemented by reference TRBV2 and TRBJ2-5, the full variable domain reads EPEVTQTPSHQVTQMGQEVILRCVPISNHLYFYWYRQILGQKVEFLVSFYNNEISEKSEIFDDQFSVERPDGSNFTLKIRSTKLEDSAMYFCASSLSRGGEETQYFGPGTRLLVL.

The chain links TRBV27 to TRBJ1-5, with D perhaps TRBD1 (5 bases). The V end lost 0 bases, the J end lost 7 bases, and 7 bases lay between the germline ends. The CDR3 covers 13 residues. Germline CDR1 reads MNHEY; CDR2 reads SMNVEV (reference sequence). The CDR3 loop is CASSLSGPQPQHF. CDR3 bases: TGTGCCAGCAGTTTATCGGGGCCCCAGCCCCAGCATTTT.

The DNA of the CDR3 is TGTGCCAGCAGCCGGACAGGGGGAGAACACACCATATATTTT. Protein product: CASSRTGGEHTIYF. The rearrangement links TRBV5-4 to TRBJ1-3; 10 bases are shared with TRBD1. Losses at the gene ends were 4 bases for V and 8 bases for J; bases not matched to a gene: 6. The CDR3 spans 14 residues. Germline V gene lookup returns CDR1 SGHNT and CDR2 YYREEE (reference sequence).

The chain joins TRBV7-2 to TRBJ2-5; TRBD2 aligns across 16 bases. The CDR3 is 17 amino acids. CDR1 SGHTA and CDR2 FQGNSA come from the germline V gene. Germline trimming cut 5 bases from V and 5 bases from J; bases unmatched to any gene: 8. As DNA, the CDR3 is TGTGCCAGCAGCCTCTCCGGGACTAGCGGGAGGGGGGAGACCCAGTACTTC. Translation gives CASSLSGTSGRGETQYF.

V gene TRBV7-2 combines with J gene TRBJ2-7; 11 bases agree with TRBD1. This CDR3 comprises 15 residues. V dropped 5 bases and J dropped 5; count of bases not matched to a gene: 8. In germline, CDR1 is SGHTA, CDR2 FQGNSA. CDR3 bases: TGTGCCAGCAGCCCACGGGACAGGGGGAGGAACGAGCAGTACTTC. It is translated as CASSPRDRGRNEQYF.

This clone was counted only a few times. This sequence joins TRBV3-1 (or the pseudogene TRBV3-2) and TRBJ2-2, with TRBD1 identical over 7 bases. This CDR3 spans 13 amino acids. V lost 4 bases and J lost 9; bases outside the gene matches: 5. CDR1 and CDR2 from the germline V gene are LGHDT and YNNKEL (reference sequence). The CDR3 DNA reads as TGTGCCAGCAGCCGACAGGGAGCGTGGGAGCTGTTTTTT. This translates into CASSRQGAWELFF.

J is TRBJ1-6 and V is TRBV6-5, with 7 positions matching TRBD1. The CDR3 is 14 amino acids. The junction had 3 bases not matched to a gene; V was cut back by 4 bases and J by 6 bases. In germline, CDR1 is MNHEY, CDR2 SVGAGI. This CDR3 is CASSSTGTNSPLHF. In nucleotides, the CDR3 is TGTGCCAGCAGTTCGACAGGGACTAATTCACCCCTCCACTTT.

This chain uses TRBV2 with TRBJ1-6, with 7 positions matching TRBD1. Trimming cost V 11 bases and J 7 bases; bases outside gene matches: 14. Germline CDR1 and CDR2: SNHLY and FYNNEI. This CDR3 spans 15 amino acids. For the CDR3, the DNA is TGTGCCGTAACCGCCTCGGACAGGCGAAATTCACCCCTCCACTTT. Its translation is CAVTASDRRNSPLHF.

This chain joins TRBV30 and TRBJ1-2, with D possibly being TRBD1 (6 bases). From germline, CDR1 is GTSNPN and CDR2 SVGIG (reference sequence). V was cut by 3 bases and J by 6 bases, with 26 bases left in between. The CDR3 spans 17 residues. The chain's CDR3 is CAWSGYNGGNHQNGYTF. The CDR3 DNA reads TGTGCCTGGAGCGGATATAATGGGGGCAACCATCAAAATGGCTACACCTTC.

The rearrangement joins TRBV6-5 to TRBJ1-1; D is uncertain. V was clipped by 8 bases and J by 2 bases, with 9 bases between them. The germline CDR1 and CDR2 sequences are MNHEY and SVGAGI. CDR3 length equals 12 residues. The CDR3 loop reads CASCRINTEAFF. The CDR3 DNA is TGTGCCAGCTGCAGGATAAACACTGAAGCTTTCTTT.

This chain connects TRBV2 to TRBJ2-1; TRBD1 might be the D (6 bases). The germline V gene encodes CDR1 SNHLY and CDR2 FYNNEI. V lost 0 bases, J lost 6 bases, and 15 bases lay in between. There are 16 residues in the CDR3. The CDR3 region has the DNA TGTGCCAGCAGTGAAGCCGTCTACGGGACATCCAATGAGCAGTTCTTC. The encoded protein is CASSEAVYGTSNEQFF.

This chain connects TRBV28 to TRBJ2-7, with 9 bases matching TRBD1. The ends lost 6 bases at V and 2 bases at J; junction bases unmatched: 11. From germline, CDR1 is MDHEN and CDR2 SYDVKM. The CDR3 length is 16 residues. CDR3 region: CASSGFGQGPTYEQYF. The CDR3 region has the DNA TGTGCCAGCAGCGGATTTGGACAGGGGCCAACCTACGAGCAGTACTTC.

The V gene is TRBV18, the J gene TRBJ1-6; 7 positions match TRBD1. From germline, CDR1 is KGHSH and CDR2 LQKENI. The CDR3 extends over 15 amino acids. Losses at the gene ends were 1 base for V and 8 bases for J; bases not matched to a gene: 5. DNA for the CDR3: TGTGCCAGCTCACCACTGGGACAGTTGGATTCACCCCTCCACTTT. The encoded protein is CASSPLGQLDSPLHF.